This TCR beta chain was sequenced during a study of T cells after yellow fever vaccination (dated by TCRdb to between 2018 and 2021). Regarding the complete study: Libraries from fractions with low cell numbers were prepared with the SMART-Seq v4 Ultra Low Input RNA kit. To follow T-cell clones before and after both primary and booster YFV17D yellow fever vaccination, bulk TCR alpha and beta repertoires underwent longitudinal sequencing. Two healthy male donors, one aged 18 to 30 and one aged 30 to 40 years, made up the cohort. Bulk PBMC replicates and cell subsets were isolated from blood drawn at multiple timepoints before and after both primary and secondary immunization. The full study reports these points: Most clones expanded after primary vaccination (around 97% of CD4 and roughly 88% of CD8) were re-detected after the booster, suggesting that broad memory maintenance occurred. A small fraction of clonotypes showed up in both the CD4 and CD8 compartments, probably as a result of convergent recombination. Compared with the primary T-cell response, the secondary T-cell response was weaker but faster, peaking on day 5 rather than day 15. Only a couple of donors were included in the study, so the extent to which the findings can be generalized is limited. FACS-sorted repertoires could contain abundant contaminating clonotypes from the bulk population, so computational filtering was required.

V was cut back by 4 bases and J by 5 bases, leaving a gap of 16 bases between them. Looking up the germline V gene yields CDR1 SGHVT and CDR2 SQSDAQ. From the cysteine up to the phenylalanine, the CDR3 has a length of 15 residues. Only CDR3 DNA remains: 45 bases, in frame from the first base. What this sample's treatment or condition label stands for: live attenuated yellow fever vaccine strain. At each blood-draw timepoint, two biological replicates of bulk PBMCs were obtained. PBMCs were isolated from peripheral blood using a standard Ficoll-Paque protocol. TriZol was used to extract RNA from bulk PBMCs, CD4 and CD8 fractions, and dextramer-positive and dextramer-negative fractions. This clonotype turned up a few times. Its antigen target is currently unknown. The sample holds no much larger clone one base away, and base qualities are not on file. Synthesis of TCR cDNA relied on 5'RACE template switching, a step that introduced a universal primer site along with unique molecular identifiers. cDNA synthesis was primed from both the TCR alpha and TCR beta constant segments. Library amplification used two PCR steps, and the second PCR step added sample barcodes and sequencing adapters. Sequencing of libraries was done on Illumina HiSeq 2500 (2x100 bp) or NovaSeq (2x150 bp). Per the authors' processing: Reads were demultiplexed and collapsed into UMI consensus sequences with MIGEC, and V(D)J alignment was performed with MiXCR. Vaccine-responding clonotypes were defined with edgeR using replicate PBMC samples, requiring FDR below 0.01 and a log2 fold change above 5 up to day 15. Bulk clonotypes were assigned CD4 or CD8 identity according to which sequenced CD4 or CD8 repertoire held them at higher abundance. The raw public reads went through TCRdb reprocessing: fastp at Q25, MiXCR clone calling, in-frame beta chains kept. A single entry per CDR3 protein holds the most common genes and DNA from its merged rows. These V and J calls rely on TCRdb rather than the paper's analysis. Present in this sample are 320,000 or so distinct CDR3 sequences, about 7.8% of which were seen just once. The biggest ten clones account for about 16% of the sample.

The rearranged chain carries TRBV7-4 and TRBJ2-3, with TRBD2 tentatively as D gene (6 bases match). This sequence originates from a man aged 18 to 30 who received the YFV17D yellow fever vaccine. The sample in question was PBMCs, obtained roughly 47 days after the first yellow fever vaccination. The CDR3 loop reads CASSWRGVGGDTQYF. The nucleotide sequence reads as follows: TGTGCCAGCAGCTGGCGGGGTGTGGGAGGAGATACGCAGTATTTT.